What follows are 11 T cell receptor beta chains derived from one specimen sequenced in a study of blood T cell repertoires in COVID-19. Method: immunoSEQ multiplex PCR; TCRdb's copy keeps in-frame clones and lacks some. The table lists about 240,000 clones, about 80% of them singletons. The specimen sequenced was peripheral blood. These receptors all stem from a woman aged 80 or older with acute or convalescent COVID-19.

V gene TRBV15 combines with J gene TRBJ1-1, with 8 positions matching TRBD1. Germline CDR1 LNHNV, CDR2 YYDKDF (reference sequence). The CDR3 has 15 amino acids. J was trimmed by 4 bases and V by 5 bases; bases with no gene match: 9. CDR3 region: CATSGRTGTGTEAFF. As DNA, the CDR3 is TGTGCCACCAGCGGCCGGACAGGGACAGGCACTGAAGCTTTCTTT.

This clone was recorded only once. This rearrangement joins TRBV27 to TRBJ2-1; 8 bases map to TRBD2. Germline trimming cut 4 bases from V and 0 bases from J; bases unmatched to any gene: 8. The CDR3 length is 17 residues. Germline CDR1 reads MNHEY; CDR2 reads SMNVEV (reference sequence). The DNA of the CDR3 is TGTGCCAGCAGTTGGGCCTCAACTAGCGGCTCCTACAATGAGCAGTTCTTC. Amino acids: CASSWASTSGSYNEQFF.

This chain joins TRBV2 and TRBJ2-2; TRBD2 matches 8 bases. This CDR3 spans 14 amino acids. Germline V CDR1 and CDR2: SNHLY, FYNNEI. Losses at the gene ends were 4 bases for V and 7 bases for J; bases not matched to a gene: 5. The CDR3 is CASSVSGGVGELFF. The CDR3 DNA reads TGTGCCAGCAGTGTGAGCGGGGGTGTCGGGGAGCTGTTTTTT.

The chain's CDR3 is CSVGQGNTIYF. For the CDR3, the DNA is TGCAGCGTTGGACAAGGAAACACCATATATTTT. The chain employs TRBV29-1 and TRBJ1-3; no definite D call. CDR1 and CDR2 from the germline V gene are SQVTM and ANQGSEA. This CDR3 has 11 amino acids. V was cut by 4 bases and J by 4 bases, with 5 bases left in between. The full variable domain, in which reference TRBV29-1 and TRBJ1-3 provide the parts outside the CDR3, is SAVISQKPSRDICQRGTSLTIQCQVDSQVTMMFWYRQQPGQSLTLIATANQGSEATYESGFVIDKFPISRPNLTFSTLTVSNMSPEDSSIYLCSVGQGNTIYFGEGSWLTVV.

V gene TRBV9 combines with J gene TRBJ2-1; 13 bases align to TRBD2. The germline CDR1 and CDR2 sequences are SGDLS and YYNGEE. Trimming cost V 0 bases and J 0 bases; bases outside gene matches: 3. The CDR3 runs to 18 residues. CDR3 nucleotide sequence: TGTGCCAGCAGCGTAGGACTAGCGGGGGGATACTCCTACAATGAGCAGTTCTTC. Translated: CASSVGLAGGYSYNEQFF.

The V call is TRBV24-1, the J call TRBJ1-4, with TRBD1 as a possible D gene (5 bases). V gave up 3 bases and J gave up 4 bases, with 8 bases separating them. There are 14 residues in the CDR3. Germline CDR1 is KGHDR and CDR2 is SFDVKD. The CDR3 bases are TGTGCCACCAGTGATAGGGGAAATAATGAAAAACTGTTTTTT. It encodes CATSDRGNNEKLFF.

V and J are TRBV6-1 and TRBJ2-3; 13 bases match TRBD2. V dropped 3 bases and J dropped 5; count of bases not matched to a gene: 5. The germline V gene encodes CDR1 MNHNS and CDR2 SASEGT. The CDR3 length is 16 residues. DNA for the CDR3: TGTGCCAGCAGTGACATCGGACTAGCGGGGGTAGATACGCAGTATTTT. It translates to CASSDIGLAGVDTQYF.

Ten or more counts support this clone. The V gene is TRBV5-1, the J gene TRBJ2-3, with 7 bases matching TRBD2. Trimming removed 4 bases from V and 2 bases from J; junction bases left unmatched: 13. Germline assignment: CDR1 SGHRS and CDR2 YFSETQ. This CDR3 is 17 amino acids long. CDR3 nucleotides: TGCGCCAGCAGCCCCGGGCAGGCGGGGGACCTCACAGATACGCAGTATTTT. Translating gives CASSPGQAGDLTDTQYF.

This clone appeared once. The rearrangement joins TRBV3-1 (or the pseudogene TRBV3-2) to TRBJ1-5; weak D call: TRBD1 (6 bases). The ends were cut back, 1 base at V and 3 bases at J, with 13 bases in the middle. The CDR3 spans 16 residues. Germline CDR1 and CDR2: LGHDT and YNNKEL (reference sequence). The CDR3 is CASSQGGRGPNQPQHF. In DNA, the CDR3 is TGTGCCAGCAGCCAAGGGGGCAGGGGACCCAATCAGCCCCAGCATTTT.

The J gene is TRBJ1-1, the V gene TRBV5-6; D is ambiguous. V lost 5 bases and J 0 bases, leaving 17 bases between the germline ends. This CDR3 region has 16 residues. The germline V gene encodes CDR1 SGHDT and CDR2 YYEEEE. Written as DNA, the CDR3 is TGTGCCAGCAGGACTCATCCGGCGGGTATGAACACTGAAGCTTTCTTT. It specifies CASRTHPAGMNTEAFF.

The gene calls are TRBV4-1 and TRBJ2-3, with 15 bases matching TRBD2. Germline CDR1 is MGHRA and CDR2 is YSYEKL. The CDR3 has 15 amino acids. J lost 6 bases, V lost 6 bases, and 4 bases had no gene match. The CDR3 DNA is TGCGCCAGCAGACGGACTAGCGGGGGGGCCGATACGCAGTATTTT. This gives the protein CASRRTSGGADTQYF.